Here is one TCR beta chain with its context. Its antigen is not identified. This sample stems from a study of shared clonotypes between healthy human individuals. Study-wide points: Some clonotypes were shared by all four sorted-subset donors, while others were not shared. The non-shared ones had lower generation probabilities than the shared ones. Between a handful of donors, naive CD4 clonotypes were shared at a level of approximately 5%.

Partitioning of CD4+ cells yielded a CD45RA+ naive subset and a CD45RA-negative memory subset. Some clones are missing from TCRdb's copy, which holds only in-frame ones; the method was immunoSEQ multiplex PCR. The sample has 2,500,000 or so clones, about nine tenths seen once. The CDR3 has 13 residues. CDR1 and CDR2 from the germline V gene are SGHTA and FQGNSA. The V end lost 2 bases, the J end lost 5 bases, and 7 bases lay between the germline ends. Sequenced sample: naive CD4+ T cells from PBMCs. Subset meaning: CD45RA+ positively selected. V is TRBV7-2 and J is TRBJ2-1; D gene ambiguous. The origin of this receptor is a man aged 18 to 35 in good health. Some clones in this sample may be carry-over from other donors' samples. CDR3 DNA: TGTGCCAGCAGCTTACGTGATGACAATGAGCAGTTCTTC. This gives the protein CASSLRDDNEQFF.